This paragraph reports one T cell receptor (beta chain). Its antigen is still unknown. This specimen comes from a study of T cell repertoires in cytomegalovirus infection. Study background: Indications of both CMV infection and matching HLA type were provided by public TCR beta signatures. Study-level results: Cumulative public TCR beta family frequency identified carriers of CMV plus the relevant HLA. It was HLA-C-restricted CMV-specific TCR beta clonotypes that dominated the response ex vivo.

With V trimmed by 1 base and J by 5 bases, 4 bases remained unmatched. Germline CDR1 reads LNHNV; CDR2 reads YYDKDF (reference sequence). The CDR3 is 15 residues long. TCRdb independently ran MiXCR on the reads; one entry per CDR3 protein. This sample has under 70,000 distinct CDR3 sequences, with around 30% found just once. This TCR was sampled from a human donor in good health (CMV status not recorded). Some clones in this sample may be carry-over from other donors' samples. This chain uses TRBV15 with TRBJ2-7; 11 nucleotides align to TRBD2. The sample was PBMCs, sequenced either directly or after in vitro stimulation (not recorded which). In nucleotides, the CDR3 is TGTGCCACCAGCAGAGGGACTAGCGGGCACGACGAGCAGTACTTC. Encoded protein: CATSRGTSGHDEQYF.